What follows describes a single T cell receptor (beta chain). Its specificity is not known. The record originates from a study of cytomegalovirus exposure and HLA in healthy donors. Germline trimming cut 2 bases from V and 5 bases from J; bases unmatched to any gene: 3. CDR3 length: 15 residues. Germline CDR1 and CDR2: SGHNT and YENEEA. The data were produced by immunoSEQ multiplex PCR, yet TCRdb's version contains in-frame clones alone and is incomplete. The table shows about 250,000 clones, with roughly 87% occurring only once. Study results and limitations: Many donors carried some public TCRs, although rarity characterized most TCR sequences. The study flagged around 160 TCR beta chains as cytomegalovirus-associated. Subsequent analysis showed first-cohort TCR clusters tending to co-occur in over a hundred validation repertoires.

This clonotype was sampled from a man younger than 30 in good health and CMV-seropositive. This chain links TRBV11-3 with TRBJ2-3; TRBD2 aligns across 11 bases. Sequencing input: PBMCs. CDR3: CASSLMGLAEDTQYF. Written as DNA, the CDR3 is TGTGCCAGCAGCTTAATGGGACTAGCGGAAGATACGCAGTATTTT.